The 30 T cell receptor beta chains listed next were all sequenced from one sample in a study of blood T cell repertoires in COVID-19. The protocol was immunoSEQ multiplex PCR, while the TCRdb copy is restricted to in-frame clones and leaves out a portion. The sample has approximately 210,000 clones, 84% seen once; the top ten hold roughly 4.6%. The material sequenced was peripheral blood. The receptors were gathered from a woman between 65 and 79 years old with active or convalescent COVID-19.

This chain joins TRBV21-1 and TRBJ2-1; no check of the table's D call, TRBD2, against the DNA was made. TRBV21-1 is designated a pseudogene. This CDR3 spans 15 amino acids. CDR3 region: CASSNAGTSGNEQFF. The CDR3 bases are TGTGCCAGCAGCAACGCCGGGACTAGCGGTAATGAGCAGTTCTTC.

In its sample, this clone was seen a few times. The sample carries other DNA sequences with the same CDR3. The chain uses TRBV14 and TRBJ1-2, with a possible D match to TRBD1 (6 bases). V lost 1 base and J lost 3, with 9 bases in between. There are 14 residues in the CDR3. Per germline, CDR1 SGHDN and CDR2 FVKESK. CDR3 protein: CASSQVNRDYGYTF. As DNA, the CDR3 is TGTGCCAGCAGCCAAGTTAACAGGGACTATGGCTACACCTTC.

CDR3 DNA sequence: TGCGCCAGCAGCTTGTTCCCCCAGACCGGGGAGCTGTTTTTT. Translating gives CASSLFPQTGELFF. The genes are TRBV5-1 and TRBJ2-2; D unresolved. The CDR3 runs to 14 residues. Trimming removed 1 base at V and 5 bases at J, with 9 bases between. Germline V lookup: CDR1 SGHRS, CDR2 YFSETQ.

This clone has more than one count but fewer than ten. CDR3 loop: CASSLGWPNTEAFF. The CDR3 bases are TGTGCCAGCAGCTTAGGCTGGCCAAACACTGAAGCTTTCTTT. The V and J genes are TRBV7-9 and TRBJ1-1; D is ambiguous. This CDR3 region has 14 residues. Germline V CDR1 and CDR2: SEHNR, FQNEAQ (reference sequence). Trimming pared 1 base from V and 2 bases from J, leaving 8 bases between.

The chain joins TRBV2 to TRBJ1-3; D gene unclear. The germline V gene has CDR1 SNHLY and CDR2 FYNNEI. The CDR3 is 15 residues long. The V and J ends lost 7 bases and 0 bases respectively, with 13 bases between them. Here the CDR3 DNA reads TGTGCCAGCATGGAGGAGGTCAGCTCTGGAAACACCATATATTTT. Translation gives CASMEEVSSGNTIYF.

This sequence joins TRBV3-1 (or the pseudogene TRBV3-2) and TRBJ2-7; D possibly corresponds to TRBD2 (6 bases). Germline CDR1 and CDR2: LGHDT and YNNKEL (reference sequence). CDR3 size: 15 residues. V was cut by 9 bases and J by 0 bases, with 18 bases left in between. The CDR3, as DNA: TGTGCCAGTGGGGGAGAGGGGAGGCCCTCCTACGAGCAGTACTTC. Translating it yields CASGGEGRPSYEQYF.

This chain links TRBV14 with TRBJ1-3; a weak D match, TRBD1 (5 bases). The CDR3 loop spans 16 amino acids. CDR1 SGHDN and CDR2 FVKESK come from the germline V gene. The germline V and J ends were trimmed by 4 bases and 2 bases, with 15 bases remaining between them. Here the CDR3 reads CASSPQGRLTGNTIYF. DNA of the CDR3: TGTGCCAGCAGCCCTCAGGGCAGGCTTACTGGAAACACCATATATTTT.

DNA of the CDR3: TGTGCCACCAGCAGAGGGCTAGCTAATGAGCAGTTCTTC. Its protein product is CATSRGLANEQFF. The rearrangement links TRBV15 to TRBJ2-1, with D possibly TRBD2 on 5 matching bases. Germline V CDR1 and CDR2: LNHNV, YYDKDF (reference sequence). V was trimmed by 1 base and J by 7 bases, leaving 8 bases between them. The CDR3 extends over 13 amino acids.

The genes are TRBV6-5 and TRBJ1-2; the D gene is possibly TRBD1 (6 bases). Germline CDR1 is MNHEY and CDR2 is SVGAGI. This CDR3 has 14 amino acids. The ends were cut back, 9 bases at V and 2 bases at J, with 16 bases in the middle. The CDR3 nucleotides are TGTGCCAGTAGAAGAACGGACAGCAACTATGGCTACACCTTC. It is translated as CASRRTDSNYGYTF.

The CDR3 DNA is TGTGCCAGTAGTATGGGACAGGGTGGGACTGAAGCTTTCTTT. As protein: CASSMGQGGTEAFF. The chain is built from TRBV19 and TRBJ1-1; 9 nucleotides line up with TRBD1. CDR3 length: 14 residues. V shed 3 bases, J shed 5 bases, and the junction held 4 bases outside the gene matches. CDR1 and CDR2 from the germline V gene are LNHDA and SQIVND (reference sequence).

The chain couples TRBV5-4 to TRBJ1-3; D gene unclear. The CDR3 covers 12 residues. Germline lookup yields CDR1 SGHNT and CDR2 YYREEE (reference sequence). Between the trimmed V and J ends, which lost 4 bases and 4 bases, there was a span of 6 bases. CDR3 loop: CASSQQGNTIYF. CDR3 nucleotide sequence: TGTGCCAGCAGCCAACAGGGAAACACCATATATTTT.

The rearrangement links TRBV7-9 to TRBJ1-1, with a possible D match to TRBD1 (6 bases). Germline CDR1 and CDR2: SEHNR and FQNEAQ (reference sequence). Deletions cut 2 bases from V and 6 bases from J, with 16 bases between. The CDR3 is made up of 15 amino acids. The CDR3 spells CASSLLGTFSAEAFF. CDR3 in DNA: TGTGCCAGCAGCTTACTCGGGACATTCAGCGCTGAAGCTTTCTTT.

This clone was recorded once. The chain has TRBV6-5 and TRBJ2-3, with D unclear. The CDR3 is made up of 13 amino acids. Germline values: CDR1 MNHEY, CDR2 SVGAGI. Trimming removed 2 bases at V and 0 bases at J, with 3 bases between. CDR3 DNA: TGTGCCAGCAGTTACACTAGCACAGATACGCAGTATTTT. Translated: CASSYTSTDTQYF.

This clone was recorded only once. The CDR3 region has the DNA TGTGCCAGCAGCCCGGGAGGGCCGTCAGATACGCAGTATTTT. Protein sequence: CASSPGGPSDTQYF. The V gene is TRBV28, the J gene TRBJ2-3, with 8 bases that match TRBD2. Trimming cost V 6 bases and J 4 bases; bases outside gene matches: 6. The CDR3 is 14 amino acids. The germline CDR1 and CDR2 sequences are MDHEN and SYDVKM.

This clone appeared once. The chain is built from TRBV5-1 and TRBJ2-7; 10 bases are a match to TRBD2. This CDR3 has 18 amino acids. The germline gives CDR1 SGHRS, CDR2 YFSETQ. Unmatched junction bases numbered 17, after V lost 3 bases and J lost 5 bases. CDR3 amino acids: CASSYPSGVSGRTNEQYF. The CDR3 region has the DNA TGCGCCAGCAGCTATCCTAGCGGAGTTAGCGGGAGGACAAACGAGCAGTACTTC.

The V call is TRBV7-6, the J call TRBJ2-2; 7 bases line up with TRBD2. Trimming at V came to 5 bases and at J to 3 bases, leaving 6 bases not matched to a gene. Germline values: CDR1 SGHVS, CDR2 FNYEAQ. The CDR3 length is 15 residues. This CDR3 is CASSLAGADTGELFF. CDR3 nucleotide sequence: TGTGCCAGCAGCCTGGCGGGAGCGGACACCGGGGAGCTGTTTTTT.

J is TRBJ2-7 and V is TRBV12-5; 13 bases agree with TRBD2. The V segment lost 5 bases and the J segment 1 base; nucleotides outside the gene matches: 5. Germline-derived CDR1 and CDR2 are LGHNT and FRNRAP. The CDR3 loop spans 16 amino acids. In DNA, the CDR3 is TGTGCTAGTGGTCCCCGGACTAGCGGGAGTTCCTACGAGCAGTACTTC. It is translated as CASGPRTSGSSYEQYF.

The CDR3 DNA follows: TGTGCCAGCAGTGAAGCGGGGGGGCGGCGTGAAAAACTGTTTTTT. This encodes CASSEAGGRREKLFF. V and J are TRBV6-1 and TRBJ1-4; D may be TRBD1 (6 bases). This CDR3 has 15 residues. Trimming took 0 bases from V and 7 from J, leaving 12 bases between them. Germline V gives CDR1 MNHNS, CDR2 SASEGT.

The chain recombines TRBV18 with TRBJ2-1; D is perhaps TRBD2 (6 bases). V was trimmed by 3 bases and J by 0 bases, leaving 21 bases between them. This CDR3 comprises 19 residues. CDR1 KGHSH and CDR2 LQKENI come from the germline V gene. CDR3 DNA: TGTGCCAGCTCACCCTCTAGAGTTTCCGTCGGGAGCTCCTACAATGAGCAGTTCTTC. It translates to CASSPSRVSVGSSYNEQFF.

The chain combines TRBV10-3 with TRBJ2-1; 8 bases fit TRBD1. This CDR3 has 14 residues. Germline V gene lookup returns CDR1 ENHRY and CDR2 SYGVKD. Losses at the gene ends were 4 bases for V and 9 bases for J; bases not matched to a gene: 8. In DNA, the CDR3 is TGTGCCATCAGTGCTGGACAGGGAGGAGTTGAGCAGTTCTTC. Translation gives CAISAGQGGVEQFF.

The J gene is TRBJ2-1, the V gene TRBV5-6; the D gene is possibly TRBD1 (5 bases). The CDR3 has 15 residues. The germline CDR1 and CDR2 sequences are SGHDT and YYEEEE. V lost 5 bases and J 4 bases, leaving 16 bases between the germline ends. Written as DNA, the CDR3 is TGTGCCAGCAGTTTTCAGGGTGGGGTTTACAATGAGCAGTTCTTC. Residues: CASSFQGGVYNEQFF.

CDR3 sequence (DNA): TGTGCCACCAGCAGAACCCGGGGGGATTCACCCCTCCACTTT. Amino acids: CATSRTRGDSPLHF. The chain employs TRBV15 and TRBJ1-6; D is possibly TRBD1 (5 bases). Trimming left V 2 bases short and J 8 bases short, with 10 bases between. Germline CDR1 reads LNHNV; CDR2 reads YYDKDF (reference sequence). The CDR3 length is 14 residues.

The CDR3 region is CASSVAINGRVNNEQFF. CDR3 nucleotides: TGTGCCAGCAGCGTAGCCATTAACGGGAGGGTGAACAATGAGCAGTTCTTC. J is TRBJ2-1 and V is TRBV9; TRBD2 matches 8 bases. CDR1 is SGDLS, CDR2 YYNGEE, per germline. This CDR3 spans 17 amino acids. Germline trimming cut 0 bases from V and 5 bases from J; bases unmatched to any gene: 10. Based on the CDR3 plus reference TRBV9 and TRBJ2-1, the full variable domain is DSGVTQTPKHLITATGQRVTLRCSPRSGDLSVYWYQQSLDQGLQFLIQYYNGEERAKGNILERFSAQQFPDLHSELNLSSLELGDSALYFCASSVAINGRVNNEQFFGPGTRLTVL.

V usage is TRBV13 and J usage is TRBJ2-3; D remains unclear. The V and J ends lost 1 base and 2 bases respectively, with 4 bases between them. Germline values: CDR1 PRHDT, CDR2 FYEKMQ (reference sequence). This CDR3 has 13 residues. The CDR3 region has the DNA TGTGCCAGCAGCTTAGAAGCCACAGATACGCAGTATTTT. Its translation: CASSLEATDTQYF.

The CDR3 loop reads CASSLRGSGRAYNEQFF. CDR3 in DNA: TGTGCCAGCAGTCTACGGGGTAGCGGGAGGGCCTACAATGAGCAGTTCTTC. The chain uses TRBV27 and TRBJ2-1; 11 bases are a match to TRBD2. This CDR3 has 17 amino acids. With 5 bases clipped from V and 2 bases from J, the junction kept 8 bases outside the gene matches. Germline values: CDR1 MNHEY, CDR2 SMNVEV (reference sequence).

The chain links TRBV18 to TRBJ1-1, with D unclear. V lost 7 bases and J 1 base, leaving 10 bases between the germline ends. CDR1 KGHSH and CDR2 LQKENI come from the germline V gene. CDR3 length: 13 amino acids. CDR3 region: CASLQTRNTEAFF. CDR3 nucleotide sequence: TGTGCCAGCTTACAAACCAGGAACACTGAAGCTTTCTTT.

The J gene is TRBJ2-7, the V gene TRBV5-1; 9 bases map to TRBD1. The CDR3 extends over 16 amino acids. Per germline, CDR1 SGHRS and CDR2 YFSETQ. J was trimmed by 2 bases and V by 1 base; bases with no gene match: 7. The CDR3 DNA reads as TGCGCCAGCAGCTTGTCATTGGACAGGGGTACCTACGAGCAGTACTTC. Translation gives CASSLSLDRGTYEQYF.

V is TRBV28 and J is TRBJ1-4; D is ambiguous. The germline CDR1 and CDR2 sequences are MDHEN and SYDVKM. V lost 4 bases, J lost 4 bases, and 19 bases lay in between. This CDR3 contains 17 residues. CDR3 bases: TGTGCCAGCAGTTCCCACTCCTCGGGAGATTATAATGAAAAACTGTTTTTT. Its protein product is CASSSHSSGDYNEKLFF.

The V gene is TRBV23-1, the J gene TRBJ2-2; D is uncertain. TRBV23-1 falls under the ORF class, with uncertain function. The V gene lost 6 bases and the J gene lost 6 bases, with 11 bases spanning the gap. This CDR3 is built from 13 residues. The CDR3 sequence: CASSRLWPGELFF. The CDR3 DNA follows: TGCGCCAGCAGCCGTCTTTGGCCCGGGGAGCTGTTTTTT.

V gene TRBV6-2 or TRBV6-3 combines with J gene TRBJ2-5, with a tentative D call TRBD2 (5 bases). Trimming removed 6 bases at V and 0 bases at J, with 11 bases between. The CDR3 contains 14 residues. CDR1 and CDR2 from the germline V gene are MNHEY and SVGEGT. The CDR3 coding sequence is TGTGCCAGCAGCTGGGGAGTTAACCAAGAGACCCAGTACTTC. As protein: CASSWGVNQETQYF.